This paragraph reports one TCR beta chain. This clone appeared a few times. Its binding antigen is unknown. The junction and the germline gene differ at one end; a read error may be behind it. No patient had received any treatment before thyroid surgery. The study retrospectively analysed patient clinical samples collected from about 2012 to 2019 using T-cell receptor beta sequencing. The sample is drawn from a study of metastatic and nonmetastatic thyroid tumors (dated by TCRdb to about 2020). Notes on the research overall: For patients with malignant and with benign thyroid disease, the researchers compared repertoires between peripheral blood samples and tumor or nodule tissue samples.

The research as a whole found: In both blood and tumor samples, TCR beta diversity was reported to be significantly higher in malignant tumors than in benign nodules.

The library was produced with PCR. Sequencer: Illumina HiSeq 4000. High-throughput sequencing was used to profile the TCR beta-chain CDR3 region of each patient. The authors' analysis ran thus. Drawing on CDR3 differences between clinicopathological groups, the researchers built a classifier meant to tell apart patients with distant-metastatic papillary thyroid cancer. The Shannon index was used to measure repertoire diversity, and the Morisita-Horn index was used to measure how similar tumor and blood repertoires were. TCRdb redid the processing of the public reads, applying fastp at Q25 and MiXCR, and retained in-frame beta chains. TCRdb, rather than the study authors, made the V and J calls. Across this sample there are fewer than 20,000 clones, with about 25% seen only once. The ten top clones hold over 15% of the sample. Specimen: adjacent normal tissue. The clonotype was recovered from a female donor with papillary thyroid cancer or a benign thyroid nodule (not recorded which). Some clones in this sample may be carry-over from other donors' samples.

This receptor has the CDR3 CASCYFTGGSGELFF. The sequenced DNA: TGTGCCAGCTGTTACTTCACCGGGGGGAGCGGGGAGCTGTTTTTT. The V and J genes are TRBV6-2 or TRBV6-3 and TRBJ2-2; a stretch of 7 junction bases matches TRBD2. The CDR3 spans 15 residues, from the cysteine through the phenylalanine. Only the CDR3 DNA is retained, 45 bases long and in frame from the first base. The germline V gene yields MNHEY for CDR1 and SVGEGT for CDR2.